These 11 T cell receptor beta chains came from one sample sequenced in a study of shared clonotypes between healthy human individuals. Assay used: immunoSEQ multiplex PCR; TCRdb lists only in-frame clones, some missing. This table has a few million clones, 90% to 95% appearing once. The sample consisted of naive CD4+ T cells sorted from blood. Stated subset: CD45RA+ positively selected. The receptors come from a man aged 18 to 35 in good health.

J is TRBJ2-2 and V is TRBV5-1; maybe TRBD2 (6 bases). Deletions cut 7 bases from V and 0 bases from J, with 10 bases between. The CDR3 totals 14 residues. The V gene's germline CDR1 is SGHRS and CDR2 YFSETQ. CDR3 amino acids: CASQEGTNTGELFF. The CDR3 DNA reads as TGCGCCAGCCAGGAGGGAACGAACACCGGGGAGCTGTTTTTT.

The gene calls are TRBV19 and TRBJ2-2, with D perhaps being TRBD1 or TRBD2 (5 bases each). There are 18 residues in the CDR3. Deletions cut 5 bases from V and 3 bases from J, with 22 bases between. Looked up from germline, CDR1 is LNHDA and CDR2 is SQIVND (reference sequence). Here the CDR3 DNA reads TGTGCCAGTAGTTCCCGACTAAAAGGGGTAAAAGACACCGGGGAGCTGTTTTTT. It encodes CASSSRLKGVKDTGELFF.

V gene TRBV29-1 combines with J gene TRBJ2-7; unclear D gene. The CDR3 is 11 amino acids. V was shortened by 7 bases and J by 0 bases, with 7 bases between the two germline ends. CDR1 and CDR2 (germline): SQVTM, ANQGSEA. This CDR3 is CSALASYEQYF. The CDR3 DNA follows: TGCAGCGCACTGGCCTCCTACGAGCAGTACTTC.

This clone was seen only once. This chain uses TRBV5-6 with TRBJ1-1; D is undetermined. Trimming took off 5 bases at V and 5 bases at J, with 16 bases between the two ends. Per the germline V gene, CDR1 is SGHDT and CDR2 is YYEEEE. The CDR3 spans 14 residues. The CDR3 DNA follows: TGTGCCAGCAGTCCATTGGAGGTAGGGACTGAAGCTTTCTTT. Its translation is CASSPLEVGTEAFF.

As to this clone: Other DNA variants within this sample encode the same CDR3. The rearrangement joins TRBV5-1 to TRBJ2-5; D uncertain. The germline gives CDR1 SGHRS, CDR2 YFSETQ. V was cut by 5 bases and J by 0 bases, with 5 bases left in between. The CDR3 is made up of 12 amino acids. The CDR3 region has the DNA TGCGCCAGCAGACCGAACCAAGAGACCCAGTACTTC. Protein: CASRPNQETQYF.

This chain joins TRBV10-3 and TRBJ2-7; D unresolved. V lost 2 bases to trimming and J lost 3 bases, with 8 bases between them. The CDR3 contains 13 residues. Germline assignment: CDR1 ENHRY and CDR2 SYGVKD. CDR3 sequence (DNA): TGTGCCATCAGTGAGGGTCTAGACTACGAGCAGTACTTC. The encoded protein is CAISEGLDYEQYF.

The V gene is TRBV2, the J gene TRBJ1-1; no clear D. The V end was cut by 6 bases, the J end by 4 bases, with 12 bases between. This CDR3 spans 13 amino acids. Germline V gives CDR1 SNHLY, CDR2 FYNNEI. The CDR3 loop reads CASSVHGFTEAFF. Written as DNA, the CDR3 is TGTGCCAGCAGCGTTCACGGTTTCACTGAAGCTTTCTTT.

The V and J genes are TRBV7-2 and TRBJ2-3, with TRBD1 identical over 10 bases. The junction had 3 bases not matched to a gene; V was cut back by 4 bases and J by 5 bases. This CDR3 is 14 amino acids long. Per germline, CDR1 SGHTA and CDR2 FQGNSA. CDR3 sequence (DNA): TGTGCCAGCAGCTCGGACAGGGGGTTAGATACGCAGTATTTT. This codes for CASSSDRGLDTQYF. The full variable domain, with the rest looked up from reference TRBV7-2 and TRBJ2-3, is GAGVSQSPSNKVTEKGKDVELRCDPISGHTALYWYRQSLGQGLEFLIYFQGNSAPDKSGLPSDRFSAERTGGSVSTLTIQRTQQEDSAVYLCASSSDRGLDTQYFGPGTRLTVL.

The CDR3 loop is CASSRGAPGGYTF. The DNA for the CDR3 is TGTGCCAGCAGCCGTGGCGCCCCGGGGGGCTACACCTTC. This chain connects TRBV7-9 to TRBJ1-2; no definite D call. V lost 5 bases and J 8 bases, leaving 15 bases between the germline ends. Germline CDR1 is SEHNR and CDR2 is FQNEAQ (reference sequence). The CDR3 is 13 residues long. Based on the CDR3 plus reference TRBV7-9 and TRBJ1-2, the full variable domain is DTGVSQNPRHKITKRGQNVTFRCDPISEHNRLYWYRQTLGQGPEFLTYFQNEAQLEKSRLLSDRFSAERPKGSFSTLEIQRTEQGDSAMYLCASSRGAPGGYTFGSGTRLTVV.

This chain's CDR3 is CASSPSTVGSYEQYF. In DNA, the CDR3 is TGTGCCAGCAGTCCCTCCACGGTGGGCTCCTACGAGCAGTACTTC. The chain carries TRBV6-5 and TRBJ2-7; D unresolved. Germline assignment: CDR1 MNHEY and CDR2 SVGAGI. CDR3 length: 15 residues. V shed 5 bases and J shed 0 bases, with 14 bases lying between them.

The chain combines TRBV19 with TRBJ2-7, with 9 bases lining up with TRBD1. The CDR3 is made up of 13 amino acids. The V gene end was trimmed by 6 bases and the J gene end by 5 bases; junction bases not matched to a gene: 5. CDR1 and CDR2 (germline): LNHDA, SQIVND (reference sequence). In DNA, the CDR3 is TGTGCCAGTAGGGGACAGGGAAAACACGAGCAGTACTTC. It codes for CASRGQGKHEQYF.